Listed below are T cell receptor beta chains from one sample, sequenced in a study of radiotherapy plus CTLA-4 blockade in lung cancer. The table came from immunoSEQ multiplex PCR; TCRdb's copy has only in-frame clones and leaves some out. This sample has roughly 50,000 clones, with approximately 85% found just once. The sample here was peripheral blood, taken from a patient treated with radiotherapy plus ipilimumab. The source is a human donor with non-small cell lung cancer whose response to radiotherapy plus ipilimumab could not be evaluated. CDR3s include the opening cysteine and the closing phenylalanine or tryptophan. A D gene is named only where the DNA matches it firmly. Size tells how often a clone was seen (once, few, many) or the class of an expanded clone, and some rows leave it out.

TRBV6-5	TRBD1	TRBJ1-2	once	TGTGCCAGCAGGCTAACAGGGGCACCAGGCTACACCTTC	CASRLTGAPGYTF
TRBV7-8	TRBD2	TRBJ2-3	.	TGTGCCAGCAGCCGACTAGCGGGAGGGAACGCAGATACGCAGTATTTT	CASSRLAGGNADTQYF
TRBV18	TRBD1	TRBJ1-5	.	TGTGCCAGCTCACAACAGGGGGGTAGCAATCAGCCCCAGCATTTT	CASSQQGGSNQPQHF
TRBV6-5	.	TRBJ2-2	.	TGTGCCAGTCGACTAGAAAGGAACACCGGGGAGCTGTTTTTT	CASRLERNTGELFF
TRBV29-1	TRBD1	TRBJ2-7	few	TGCAGCGTTGAAGGCGGGACAGGGGCCTACGAGCAGTACTTC	CSVEGGTGAYEQYF
TRBV6-6	TRBD1	TRBJ1-5	.	TGTGCCAGCAGTTACGTAGGACAGGGGCATGGTGGTCAGCATTTT	CASSYVGQGHGGQHF
TRBV5-1	TRBD1	TRBJ2-3	.	TGCGCCAGCAGCTTAAACAGGGGTGGGGATACGCAGTATTTT	CASSLNRGGDTQYF
TRBV18	.	TRBJ2-7	.	TGTGCCAGCTCACCAAACCGGGACAACGAGCAGTACTTC	CASSPNRDNEQYF
TRBV6-6	.	TRBJ1-5	.	TGTGCCAGCAGTTCTCCCCGTCAGCCCCAGCATTTT	CASSSPRQPQHF
TRBV5-6	.	TRBJ2-6	.	TGTGCCAGCAGCTTTATGGGGAGTGGGGCCAACGTCCTGACTTTC	CASSFMGSGANVLTF
TRBV6-1	TRBD2	TRBJ2-5	once	TGTGCCAGCAGTGGTTTAGCGGGCGACAAGACCCAGTACTTC	CASSGLAGDKTQYF
TRBV4-3	TRBD1	TRBJ2-2	.	TGCGCCAGCAGCCAAGATTCCGGGACAGGGAACACCGGGGAGCTGTTTTTT	CASSQDSGTGNTGELFF
TRBV27	.	TRBJ1-1	.	TGTGCCAGCAGTTTCAGTAAGAACACTGAAGCTTTCTTT	CASSFSKNTEAFF
TRBV29-1	TRBD1	TRBJ2-1	.	TGCAGCGTTGAAGATTTCGGACAGGGGTGGAATGAGCAGTTCTTC	CSVEDFGQGWNEQFF
TRBV28	TRBD1	TRBJ1-5	few	TGTGCCAGCAGTGTTCAGGGGGGTGGTCAGCCCCAGCATTTT	CASSVQGGGQPQHF
TRBV25-1	TRBD2	TRBJ2-1	.	TGTGCCCCGAGGCACCTAGCGGAATTATACAATGAGCAGTTCTTC	CAPRHLAELYNEQFF
TRBV28	.	TRBJ1-1	.	TGTGCCAGCAGTTTTCTCAACCTACGACGGGACACTGAAGCTTTCTTT	CASSFLNLRRDTEAFF
TRBV28	TRBD1	TRBJ1-5	.	TGTGCCAGCAGGCCAGGGGGTAGCAATCAGCCCCAGCATTTT	CASRPGGSNQPQHF
TRBV7-2	.	TRBJ2-1	.	TGTGCCAGCAGCTCTAACTGGGGGGGCGAGTACAATGAGCAGTTCTTC	CASSSNWGGEYNEQFF
TRBV7-2	TRBD1	TRBJ2-5	.	TGTGCCAGCAGCTTACAACAGGGGAGAGAGACCCAGTACTTC	CASSLQQGRETQYF
TRBV6-5	.	TRBJ1-4	few	TGTGCCAGCAGTTACGGGACATCAGAAAAACTGTTTTTT	CASSYGTSEKLFF
TRBV6-5	.	TRBJ1-4	.	TGTGCCAGCACCGGGGGGGGGACTAATGAAAAACTGTTTTTT	CASTGGGTNEKLFF
TRBV2	.	TRBJ2-4	.	TGTGCCAGCAGTGGCGAAAGTGTCAAAAACATTCAGTACTTC	CASSGESVKNIQYF
TRBV9	TRBD1	TRBJ2-2	.	TGTGCCAGCAGCCCGAGACAGGGGATGAACACCGGGGAGCTGTTTTTT	CASSPRQGMNTGELFF
TRBV21-1	.	TRBJ1-5	.	TGTGCCAGCAGCAAAGCTGGGCAGGGCTGGCCCCAGCATTTT	CASSKAGQGWPQHF
TRBV4-3	.	TRBJ1-2	.	TGCGCCAGCAGCCAAGATGGCTCAGGGTTTGATGGCTACACCTTC	CASSQDGSGFDGYTF
TRBV4-1	.	TRBJ2-2	.	TGCGCCAGCAGCCAAGGACAGTCGAACACCGGGGAGCTGTTTTTT	CASSQGQSNTGELFF
TRBV7-9	TRBD1	TRBJ1-6	.	TGTGCCAGCGGTTCGGGGACAGGGAGTTCACCCCTCCACTTT	CASGSGTGSSPLHF
TRBV11-2	TRBD2	TRBJ2-1	few	TGTGCCAGCAGCTTTACGACTAGCGGGAAAAAAGGTGAGCAGTTCTTC	CASSFTTSGKKGEQFF
TRBV27	.	TRBJ1-2	.	TGTGCCAGCAAAGGGGCACACTATGGCTACACCTTC	CASKGAHYGYTF